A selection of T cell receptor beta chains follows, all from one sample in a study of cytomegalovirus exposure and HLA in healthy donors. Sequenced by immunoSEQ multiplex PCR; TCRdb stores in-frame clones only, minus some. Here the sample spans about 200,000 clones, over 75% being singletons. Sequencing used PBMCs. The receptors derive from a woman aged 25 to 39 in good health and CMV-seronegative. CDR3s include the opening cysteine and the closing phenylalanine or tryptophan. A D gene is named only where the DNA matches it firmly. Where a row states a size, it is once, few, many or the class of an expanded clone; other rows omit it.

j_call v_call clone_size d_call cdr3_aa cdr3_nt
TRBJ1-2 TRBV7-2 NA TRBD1 CASSDRVLYGYPF TGTGCCAGCAGCGACAGGGTCTTATATGGCTACCCCTTC
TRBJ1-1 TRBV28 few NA CATAGSREAFF TGTGCCACCGCAGGGTCTCGTGAAGCTTTCTTT
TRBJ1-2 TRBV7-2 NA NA CASSSFRTNYGYTF TGTGCCAGCAGCTCGTTCAGAACTAACTATGGCTACACCTTC
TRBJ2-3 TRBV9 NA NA CASSALSDTQYF TGTGCCAGCAGCGCCCTATCAGATACGCAGTATTTT
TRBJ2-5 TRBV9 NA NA CASSAYRDLRGQETQYF TGTGCCAGCAGCGCCTACAGGGACCTCCGGGGCCAAGAGACCCAGTACTTC
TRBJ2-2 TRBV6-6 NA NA CASRERETGELFF TGTGCCAGCAGGGAGAGAGAGACGGGGGAGCTGTTTTTT
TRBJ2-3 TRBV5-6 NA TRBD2 CASNLGGLAGADTQYF TGTGCCAGCAACTTGGGAGGACTAGCGGGAGCAGATACGCAGTATTTT
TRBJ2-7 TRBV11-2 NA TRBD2 CASSLTSATSYEQYF TGTGCCAGCAGCTTAACTAGCGCCACCTCCTACGAGCAGTACTTC
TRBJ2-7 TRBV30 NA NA CAWRPSRQGGEQYF TGTGCCTGGAGACCTAGCCGTCAAGGAGGCGAGCAGTACTTC
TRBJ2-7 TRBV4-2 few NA CASEGNTYEQYF TGTGCCAGCGAGGGAAATACCTACGAGCAGTACTTC
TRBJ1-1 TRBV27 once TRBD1 CASSNDLGDRVNTEAFF TGTGCCAGCAGTAACGACCTGGGGGACAGGGTGAACACTGAAGCTTTCTTT
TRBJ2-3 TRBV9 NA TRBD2 CASTEGGVPDTQYF TGTGCCAGCACAGAGGGAGGGGTCCCAGATACGCAGTATTTT
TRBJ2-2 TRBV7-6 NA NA CASSLPRTSTGTPNTGELFF TGTGCCAGCAGCTTACCGCGAACCTCGACCGGGACACCGAACACCGGGGAGCTGTTTTTT
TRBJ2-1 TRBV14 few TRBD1 CASSQSDRVAYNEQFF TGTGCCAGCAGCCAATCCGACAGGGTGGCGTACAATGAGCAGTTCTTC
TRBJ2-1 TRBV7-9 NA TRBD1 CASSLRWTGTDEQFF TGTGCCAGCAGCTTGAGGTGGACAGGGACGGACGAGCAGTTCTTC
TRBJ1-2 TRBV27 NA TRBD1 CASSLSLSGDRGHGYTF TGTGCCAGCAGTTTATCCCTCTCTGGTGACAGGGGGCACGGCTACACCTTC
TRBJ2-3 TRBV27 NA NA CASGDHTGFGTDTQYF TGTGCCAGCGGGGATCACACAGGGTTTGGCACAGATACGCAGTATTTT
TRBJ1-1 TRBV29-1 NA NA CSADTSGTEAFF TGCAGCGCCGACACCTCGGGGACTGAAGCTTTCTTT
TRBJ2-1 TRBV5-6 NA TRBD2 CASSGPGGVYEQFF TGTGCCAGCAGCGGGCCGGGGGGGGTCTATGAGCAGTTCTTC
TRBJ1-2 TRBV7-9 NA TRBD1 CATSGTGGAEDYGYTF TGTGCCACTTCCGGGACAGGGGGCGCGGAGGACTATGGCTACACCTTC
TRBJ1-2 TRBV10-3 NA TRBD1 CAISGTGASWGGYPF TGTGCCATCTCTGGGACAGGGGCATCATGGGGTGGCTACCCCTTC
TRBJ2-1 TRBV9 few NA CASSVFLGGSYNEQFF TGTGCCAGCAGCGTCTTCCTGGGGGGCTCCTACAATGAGCAGTTCTTC
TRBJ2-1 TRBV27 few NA CASSLSAGREQFF TGTGCCAGCAGTTTATCTGCGGGAAGGGAGCAGTTCTTC
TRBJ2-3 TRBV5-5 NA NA CASSLVVGARTDTQYF TGTGCCAGCAGCTTGGTGGTGGGGGCCCGCACAGATACGCAGTATTTT
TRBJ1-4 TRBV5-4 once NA CASSLLGGTLNEKLFF TGTGCCAGCAGCCTACTCGGGGGGACACTGAATGAAAAACTGTTTTTT
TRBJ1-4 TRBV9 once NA CASSPGGGNEKLFF TGTGCCAGCAGCCCCGGCGGTGGTAATGAAAAACTGTTTTTT
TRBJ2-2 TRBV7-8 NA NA CASSPLGAQGPTRANTGELFF TGTGCCAGCAGCCCGTTGGGGGCCCAGGGCCCTACTCGCGCGAACACCGGGGAGCTGTTTTTT
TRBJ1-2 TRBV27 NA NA CASSAGSVPYGYTF TGTGCCAGCAGTGCTGGTTCAGTCCCTTATGGCTACACCTTC
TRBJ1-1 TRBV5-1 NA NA CASSLGLSGRAFF TGCGCCAGCAGCTTGGGTCTGAGCGGGCGAGCTTTCTTT
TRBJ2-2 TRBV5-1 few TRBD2 CASSLKRGGPGTGELFF TGCGCCAGCAGCTTAAAGCGGGGGGGCCCCGGCACCGGGGAGCTGTTTTTT
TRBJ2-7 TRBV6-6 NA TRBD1 CASSENLLTGDEQYF TGTGCCAGCAGCGAAAACCTACTGACAGGGGACGAGCAGTACTTC
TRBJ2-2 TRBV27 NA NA CASSLRLYTGELFF TGTGCCAGCAGTCTCAGACTCTACACCGGGGAGCTGTTTTTT
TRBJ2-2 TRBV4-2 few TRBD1 CASSQRTGTTGELFF TGTGCCAGCAGCCAGCGGACAGGTACCACCGGGGAGCTGTTTTTT
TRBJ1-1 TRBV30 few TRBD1 CAWRGRGPTEAFF TGTGCCTGGAGGGGCAGGGGGCCCACTGAAGCTTTCTTT
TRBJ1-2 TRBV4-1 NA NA CASSQGSSRYYGYTF TGCGCCAGCAGCCAAGGGTCGTCCAGATACTATGGCTACACCTTC
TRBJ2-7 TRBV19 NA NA CASSKREYYEQYF TGTGCCAGTAGTAAGAGAGAATACTACGAGCAGTACTTC
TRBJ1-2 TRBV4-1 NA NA CASSQAPGDRGYTF TGCGCCAGCAGCCAAGCCCCAGGGGACCGCGGCTACACCTTC
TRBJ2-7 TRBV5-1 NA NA CASSPRTGTFSSYEQYF TGCGCCAGCAGCCCACGAACCGGGACTTTTAGCTCCTACGAGCAGTACTTC
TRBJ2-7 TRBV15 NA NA CATSRGASYEQYF TGTGCCACCAGCAGAGGCGCCTCCTACGAGCAGTACTTC
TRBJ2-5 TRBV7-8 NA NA CASSLWRGLETQYF TGTGCCAGCAGCTTATGGAGGGGCCTGGAGACCCAGTACTTC
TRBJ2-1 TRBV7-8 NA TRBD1 CASSFMTGGWGEQFF TGTGCCAGCAGCTTTATGACAGGGGGTTGGGGTGAGCAGTTCTTC
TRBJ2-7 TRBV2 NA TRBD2 CASTGDGAGVGNEQYF TGTGCCAGCACAGGCGACGGGGCGGGAGTAGGTAACGAGCAGTACTTC
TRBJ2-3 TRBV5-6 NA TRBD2 CASSLVVSGGRTDTQYF TGTGCCAGCAGCTTGGTCGTGTCGGGAGGGCGCACAGATACGCAGTATTTT
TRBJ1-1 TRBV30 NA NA CAWDFKRNTEAFF TGTGCCTGGGACTTCAAAAGGAACACTGAAGCTTTCTTT
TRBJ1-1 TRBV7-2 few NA CASSTIFRTAEAFF TGTGCCAGCAGCACGATTTTTAGGACAGCTGAAGCTTTCTTT
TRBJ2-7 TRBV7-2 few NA CASSWDISYEQYF TGTGCCAGCAGCTGGGACATCTCCTACGAGCAGTACTTC
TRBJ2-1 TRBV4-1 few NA CASSQEPQGTHNEQFF TGCGCCAGCAGCCAGGAACCGCAGGGTACCCACAATGAGCAGTTCTTC
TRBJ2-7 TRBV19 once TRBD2 CASSTWTSGREAKGVLRLEQYF TGTGCCAGTAGTACCTGGACTAGCGGGAGGGAGGCCAAAGGGGTCCTACGTCTCGAGCAGTACTTC
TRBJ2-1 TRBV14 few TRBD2 CASSQREYHNEQFF TGTGCCAGCAGCCAGCGGGAGTACCACAATGAGCAGTTCTTC
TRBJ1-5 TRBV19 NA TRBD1 CASSWGDRGFQPQHF TGTGCCAGTAGTTGGGGGGACAGGGGTTTTCAGCCCCAGCATTTT
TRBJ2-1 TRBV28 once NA CASSPTTYNEQFF TGTGCCAGCAGCCCGACTACTTACAATGAGCAGTTCTTC
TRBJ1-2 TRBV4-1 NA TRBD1 CASSLTPGQVYYGYTF TGCGCCAGCAGCCTGACGCCGGGACAGGTTTACTATGGCTACACCTTC
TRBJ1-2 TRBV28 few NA CASSVGGARYGYTF TGTGCCAGCAGCGTGGGGGGGGCTCGGTATGGCTACACCTTC
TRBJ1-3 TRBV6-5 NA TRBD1 CASRVRTGYGNTIYF TGTGCCAGCAGAGTCCGGACAGGGTACGGAAACACCATATATTTT
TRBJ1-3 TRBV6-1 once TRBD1 CASREHRGRDTIYF TGTGCCAGCAGAGAACACAGGGGCCGGGACACCATATATTTT